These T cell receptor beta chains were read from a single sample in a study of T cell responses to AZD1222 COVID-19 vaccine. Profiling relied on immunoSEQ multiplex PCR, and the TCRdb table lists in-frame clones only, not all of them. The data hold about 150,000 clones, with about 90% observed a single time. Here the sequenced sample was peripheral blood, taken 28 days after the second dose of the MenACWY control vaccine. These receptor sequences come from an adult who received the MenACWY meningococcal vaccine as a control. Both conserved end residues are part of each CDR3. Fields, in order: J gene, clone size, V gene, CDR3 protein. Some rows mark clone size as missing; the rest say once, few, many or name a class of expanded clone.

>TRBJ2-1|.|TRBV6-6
CASSGQGGYNEQFF
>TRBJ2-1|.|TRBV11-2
CASSLELSWEKSYNEQFF
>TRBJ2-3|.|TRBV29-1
CSVERAGQGSDTQYF
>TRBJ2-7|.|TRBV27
CASSFWGVSDRGVGEQYF
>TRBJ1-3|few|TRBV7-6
CASSSQTGSGNTIYF
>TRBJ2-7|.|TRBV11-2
CASSLNRGAYEQYF
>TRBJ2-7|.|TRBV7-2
CASSQTGVGAYEQYF
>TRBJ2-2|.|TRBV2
CASSTTGLNTGELFF
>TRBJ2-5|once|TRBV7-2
CASSGLQGSETQYF
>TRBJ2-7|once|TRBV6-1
CASSEWSGGWYEQYF
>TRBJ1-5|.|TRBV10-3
CAISGDSFNQPQHF
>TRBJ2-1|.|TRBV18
CASSPPVGQGLAGGSYNEQFF
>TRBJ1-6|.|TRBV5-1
CASSYGPGGYNSPLHF
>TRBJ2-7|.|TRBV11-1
CASSLKGQPYEQYF
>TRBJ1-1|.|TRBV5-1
CASSFSRENTEAFF
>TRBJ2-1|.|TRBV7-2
CASSLLSGSTYNEQFF
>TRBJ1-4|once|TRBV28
CASSLAGRELFF
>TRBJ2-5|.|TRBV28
CASSPTSGSRPSNF
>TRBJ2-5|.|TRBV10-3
CAISESSGQETQYF
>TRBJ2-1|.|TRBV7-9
CASSPSTSGGDNEQFF
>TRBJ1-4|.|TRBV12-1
CASSLNEKLFF
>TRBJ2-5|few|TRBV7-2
CASSFDQETQYF
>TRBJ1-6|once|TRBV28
CASSIGGGSSPLHF
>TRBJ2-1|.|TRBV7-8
CASSLVGGSFMENEQFF
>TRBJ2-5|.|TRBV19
CASSAGSAETQYF
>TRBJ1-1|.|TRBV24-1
CATSTASVTEAFF
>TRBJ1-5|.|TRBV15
CATSRVVGGGVSNQPQHF
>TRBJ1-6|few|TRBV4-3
CASSQDSMSSPLHF
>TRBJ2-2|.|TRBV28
CASGTSGKVDTGELFF
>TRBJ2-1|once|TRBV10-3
CAIRPDRGGDEQFF
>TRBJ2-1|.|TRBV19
CARNWTGGSNNEQFF
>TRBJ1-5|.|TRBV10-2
CASRQGNGNQPQHF
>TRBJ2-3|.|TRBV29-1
CSVETGGFETDTQYF
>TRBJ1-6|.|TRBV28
CASRDGQGASPLHF
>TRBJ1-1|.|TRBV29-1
CSVEDQAYTEAFF
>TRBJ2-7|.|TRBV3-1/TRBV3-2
CASSFYYEQYF
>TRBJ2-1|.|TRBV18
CASSPPGRDLSYNEQFF
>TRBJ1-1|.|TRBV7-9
CASSLAGAVEAFF
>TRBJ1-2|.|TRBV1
CTSRGGQVPGANYGYTF
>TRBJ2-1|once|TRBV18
CASSRSGWGNEQFF
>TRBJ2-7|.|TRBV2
CASGQVYEQYF
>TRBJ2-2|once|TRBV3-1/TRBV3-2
CASSQLAVGGGPGELFF
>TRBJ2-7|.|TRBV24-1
CATSAGTGVNYEQYF
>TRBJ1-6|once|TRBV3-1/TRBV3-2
CASSHGNKVRSFSPLHF
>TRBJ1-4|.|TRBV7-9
CASSTRGRGGEKLFF